This TCR beta chain was obtained from a study of cytomegalovirus exposure and HLA in healthy donors. Overall study findings and caveats: Productive rates of about 90% or about 30% were seen for most TCR beta V segments in an earlier analysis. With DRB1 most and HLA-C fewest, TCR association rates differed between HLA loci in a later analysis. Within a later analysis, the majority of CMV-associated TCR beta chains appeared HLA-restricted.

Both 60 Vbeta primers and 13 Jbeta primers went into the PCR. This table comes from immunoSEQ multiplex PCR, and its TCRdb copy is limited to in-frame clones, with some not included. The table records around 100,000 clones, roughly 78% of them present only once. This clone appeared a few times. As yet, its antigen is unknown. This CDR3 is 15 amino acids long. Germline V gives CDR1 LNHDA, CDR2 SQIVND (reference sequence). V shed 1 base, J shed 5 bases, and the junction held 7 bases outside the gene matches. The sequence was collected from a male donor in good health and CMV-seropositive. The sequenced sample was PBMCs. The genes are TRBV19 and TRBJ2-5, with 7 bases aligning to TRBD1. This CDR3 reads CASSIGPGGGETQYF. DNA of the CDR3: TGTGCCAGTAGTATAGGACCAGGGGGTGGGGAGACCCAGTACTTC.